This T cell receptor beta chain was identified during a study of control samples from healthy donors and cancer patients. CDR1 is LNHDA and CDR2 is SQIVND in the germline V gene (reference sequence). Trimming cost V 4 bases and J 4 bases; bases outside gene matches: 4. The CDR3 length is 15 residues. Sequencing used immunoSEQ multiplex PCR; TCRdb keeps in-frame clones, though not all of them. The sample has just under 100,000 clones, approximately 93% seen once; the top ten hold 8% to 9.5%. Sequencing was carried out using blood. The V call is TRBV19, the J call TRBJ2-2; TRBD2 matches at 9 bases. The TCR comes from a young man in good health. CDR3 protein: CASSTLAGVTGELFF. The DNA of the CDR3 is TGTGCCAGTAGTACTTTAGCGGGAGTCACCGGGGAGCTGTTTTTT.